Presented here are 9 T cell receptor beta chains from one specimen sequenced in a study of blood T cells in healthy people across ages. Next came a second PCR, run for 7 to 11 cycles, which used a sample-barcoded 5' primer along with a J-beta primer mix. TCRdb used MiXCR to reprocess the 5' RACE reads, holding one entry per CDR3 protein. The sample holds 1,500,000 or so distinct CDR3 sequences, approximately 42% seen once. The sequenced sample consisted of blood. The source is a woman aged 18-29 years in good health.

Only a few counts were recorded for this clonotype. Germline and junction disagree at one end, which may indicate a read error. V is TRBV28 and J is TRBJ2-5, with D uncertain. TRBJ2-7 matches the DNA end more closely, so the J call is doubtful. In germline, CDR1 is MDHEN, CDR2 SYDVKM. The length of the CDR3 is 11 residues. CDR3 DNA: TGTACCAGCAGGACCGCCTACGAGCAGTACTTC. Translated, it gives CTSRTAYEQYF.

The J gene is TRBJ1-5, the V gene TRBV29-1; no clear D gene. The CDR3 contains 13 residues. The V end lost 4 bases, the J end lost 4 bases, and 11 bases lay between the germline ends. CDR1 SQVTM and CDR2 ANQGSEA come from the germline V gene. Here the CDR3 reads CSVGLGFNQPQHF. As DNA, the CDR3 is TGCAGCGTTGGCCTGGGGTTTAATCAGCCCCAGCATTTT.

There are a few counts of this clonotype. For the CDR3, the DNA is TGTGCCAGCAGTGAGCTAGCGACCGGGGAGCTGTTTTTT. It yields the protein CASSELATGELFF. The V gene is TRBV2, the J gene TRBJ2-2; D perhaps matches TRBD2 (6 bases). Looked up from germline, CDR1 is SNHLY and CDR2 is FYNNEI. With 3 bases removed from V and 5 bases from J, the gap between germline ends came to 7 bases. CDR3 length: 13 amino acids.

V and J are TRBV14 and TRBJ2-1; D is possibly TRBD2 (5 bases). Germline assignment: CDR1 SGHDN and CDR2 FVKESK. V was cut by 3 bases and J by 4 bases, with 13 bases left in between. The CDR3 has 15 amino acids. CDR3 in DNA: TGTGCCAGCAGCCAGATTAGAGGGCTGTACAATGAGCAGTTCTTC. Translation gives CASSQIRGLYNEQFF.

The sample holds a few counts of this clonotype. The chain couples TRBV4-3 to TRBJ2-1, with 10 bases lining up with TRBD1. CDR3 size: 15 residues. With V trimmed by 4 bases and J by 10 bases, 10 bases remained unmatched. Per the germline V gene, CDR1 is LGHNA and CDR2 is YSLEER. The CDR3 DNA is TGCGCCAGCAGCCTGACAGGGGGCTCCTCAGGGGAGCAGTTCTTC. The encoded protein is CASSLTGGSSGEQFF.

The CDR3 region has the DNA TGCAGCGTAGGACTAGCGGGAGAAGAGACCCAGTACTTC. Its translation: CSVGLAGEETQYF. The chain combines TRBV29-1 with TRBJ2-5; 13 bases agree with TRBD2. V gave up 6 bases and J gave up 3 bases; unmatched junction bases: 1. The CDR3 has 13 amino acids. Germline-derived CDR1 and CDR2 are SQVTM and ANQGSEA.

Many counts were recorded for this clonotype. V usage is TRBV20-1 and J usage is TRBJ2-1, with TRBD1 matching over 9 bases. V gave up 6 bases and J gave up 5 bases; unmatched junction bases: 5. Germline loops: CDR1 DFQATT, CDR2 SNEGSKA (reference sequence). The CDR3 sequence is 13 residues long. This chain's CDR3 is CSARDRADNEQFF. CDR3 DNA: TGCAGTGCAAGGGACAGGGCCGACAATGAGCAGTTCTTC.

The sample holds many counts of this clonotype. The gene calls are TRBV2 and TRBJ2-7; D is ambiguous. From germline, CDR1 is SNHLY and CDR2 FYNNEI. Trimming removed 6 bases from V and 3 bases from J, with 6 bases in between. The CDR3 is made up of 11 amino acids. CDR3 sequence: CASRSSYEQYF. DNA of the CDR3: TGTGCCAGCAGGTCCAGCTACGAGCAGTACTTC.

The chain carries TRBV29-1 and TRBJ1-3; 8 positions agree with TRBD1. Germline trimming cut 3 bases from V and 2 bases from J; bases unmatched to any gene: 3. Germline V CDR1 and CDR2: SQVTM, ANQGSEA. This CDR3 has 14 amino acids. The CDR3 DNA reads TGCAGCGTTGACGACAGGGGCACTGGAAACACCATATATTTT. This encodes CSVDDRGTGNTIYF.